Listed below are T cell receptor beta chains from one sample, sequenced in a study of cytomegalovirus exposure and HLA in healthy donors. The assay was immunoSEQ multiplex PCR, and TCRdb's table has in-frame clones only and misses some. This table holds more than 80,000 clones, around three fifths found once. Sequences were obtained from PBMCs. These TCRs come from a woman between 40 and 55 years old in good health and CMV-seropositive. The CDR3 runs from the conserved cysteine through the conserved F or W. Each record gives: clone size, V gene, J gene, D gene, CDR3 protein, CDR3 DNA. D genes are given only for firm matches. The size entry is marked missing in some rows and otherwise reads once, few, many or a size class.

abundance: -; v_gene: TRBV5-1; j_gene: TRBJ2-1; d_gene: -; CDR3aa: CASSLGQGGDEQFF; CDR3nt: TGCGCCAGCAGCTTGGGACAGGGAGGCGATGAGCAGTTCTTC
abundance: -; v_gene: TRBV14; j_gene: TRBJ2-1; d_gene: TRBD2; CDR3aa: CASSPSGRWKNEQFF; CDR3nt: TGTGCCAGCAGCCCTAGCGGGAGATGGAAGAATGAGCAGTTCTTC
abundance: few; v_gene: TRBV7-2; j_gene: TRBJ2-3; d_gene: TRBD2; CDR3aa: CASSLEGLAGGITDTQYF; CDR3nt: TGTGCCAGCAGCTTAGAGGGACTAGCGGGAGGGATCACAGATACGCAGTATTTT
abundance: -; v_gene: TRBV4-2; j_gene: TRBJ2-1; d_gene: TRBD2; CDR3aa: CASSREGLANEQFF; CDR3nt: TGTGCCAGCAGCCGGGAGGGACTAGCCAATGAGCAGTTCTTC
abundance: few; v_gene: TRBV6-6; j_gene: TRBJ1-1; d_gene: -; CDR3aa: CASSQQANTEAFF; CDR3nt: TGTGCCAGCAGCCAACAGGCGAACACTGAAGCTTTCTTT
abundance: few; v_gene: TRBV10-3; j_gene: TRBJ2-6; d_gene: -; CDR3aa: CAISESGRARANVLTF; CDR3nt: TGTGCCATCAGTGAGTCGGGCAGGGCAAGGGCCAACGTCCTGACTTTC
abundance: -; v_gene: TRBV2; j_gene: TRBJ1-6; d_gene: TRBD1; CDR3aa: CASSETGTANSPLHF; CDR3nt: TGTGCCAGCAGTGAAACCGGGACAGCTAATTCACCCCTCCACTTT
abundance: -; v_gene: TRBV7-3; j_gene: TRBJ2-3; d_gene: -; CDR3aa: CASSLLATRTDTQYF; CDR3nt: TGTGCCAGCAGCTTGCTAGCGACCCGCACAGATACGCAGTATTTT
abundance: -; v_gene: TRBV27; j_gene: TRBJ2-7; d_gene: -; CDR3aa: CASSKIRTDYEQYF; CDR3nt: TGTGCCAGCAGCAAAATACGGACAGACTACGAGCAGTACTTC
abundance: -; v_gene: TRBV4-1; j_gene: TRBJ1-2; d_gene: TRBD1; CDR3aa: CASSRTGPNYGYTF; CDR3nt: TGCGCCAGCAGCCGGACAGGGCCTAACTATGGCTACACCTTC
abundance: -; v_gene: TRBV27; j_gene: TRBJ2-7; d_gene: -; CDR3aa: CASSNPRLLYEQYF; CDR3nt: TGTGCCAGCAGCAATCCCAGGTTACTCTACGAGCAGTACTTC
abundance: -; v_gene: TRBV2; j_gene: TRBJ1-1; d_gene: TRBD1; CDR3aa: CASSLISGGEGLAEAFF; CDR3nt: TGTGCCAGCAGTCTTATCTCAGGGGGCGAGGGGTTAGCTGAAGCTTTCTTT
abundance: -; v_gene: TRBV15; j_gene: TRBJ1-3; d_gene: -; CDR3aa: CATSRVGGGGNTIYF; CDR3nt: TGTGCCACCAGCAGAGTGGGCGGCGGGGGAAACACCATATATTTT
abundance: -; v_gene: TRBV6-1; j_gene: TRBJ2-6; d_gene: -; CDR3aa: CAAMQGSSGANVLTF; CDR3nt: TGTGCCGCCATGCAGGGCTCATCTGGGGCCAACGTCCTGACTTTC
abundance: -; v_gene: TRBV30; j_gene: TRBJ2-3; d_gene: -; CDR3aa: CAWSVPGWGRSTDTQYF; CDR3nt: TGTGCCTGGAGTGTACCAGGGTGGGGGCGAAGCACAGATACGCAGTATTTT
abundance: -; v_gene: TRBV10-3; j_gene: TRBJ2-3; d_gene: -; CDR3aa: CAISRFAGDTQYF; CDR3nt: TGTGCCATCAGTCGATTCGCAGGAGATACGCAGTATTTT
abundance: -; v_gene: TRBV7-2; j_gene: TRBJ1-4; d_gene: TRBD1; CDR3aa: CASSKGQGTNEKLFF; CDR3nt: TGTGCCAGCAGCAAAGGACAGGGAACTAATGAAAAACTGTTTTTT
abundance: few; v_gene: TRBV7-6; j_gene: TRBJ1-1; d_gene: -; CDR3aa: CASSWAEQANMNTEAFF; CDR3nt: TGTGCCAGCAGCTGGGCCGAGCAGGCAAACATGAACACTGAAGCTTTCTTT
abundance: -; v_gene: TRBV14; j_gene: TRBJ1-4; d_gene: TRBD1; CDR3aa: CASSQDRGTGRKLFF; CDR3nt: TGTGCCAGCAGCCAAGATCGGGGGACAGGGAGGAAACTGTTTTTT
abundance: -; v_gene: TRBV30; j_gene: TRBJ1-1; d_gene: -; CDR3aa: CAWSVRPGSNTEAFF; CDR3nt: TGTGCCTGGAGTGTACGGCCAGGGTCGAACACTGAAGCTTTCTTT
abundance: -; v_gene: TRBV11-3; j_gene: TRBJ2-3; d_gene: TRBD2; CDR3aa: CASSLSGENTDTQYF; CDR3nt: TGTGCCAGCAGCCTTAGCGGGGAAAACACAGATACGCAGTATTTT
abundance: -; v_gene: TRBV5-1; j_gene: TRBJ1-2; d_gene: -; CDR3aa: CASTLAGDFGYTF; CDR3nt: TGCGCCAGCACCTTAGCGGGGGATTTCGGCTACACCTTC
abundance: -; v_gene: TRBV7-2; j_gene: TRBJ2-3; d_gene: -; CDR3aa: CASSFVLRLATQYF; CDR3nt: TGTGCCAGCAGCTTCGTATTACGTTTGGCTACGCAGTATTTT
abundance: once; v_gene: TRBV6-5; j_gene: TRBJ2-7; d_gene: TRBD1; CDR3aa: CASSYQTGVEQYF; CDR3nt: TGTGCCAGCAGTTACCAAACAGGGGTCGAGCAGTACTTC
abundance: few; v_gene: TRBV9; j_gene: TRBJ2-7; d_gene: TRBD2; CDR3aa: CASSVGSGRPYEQYF; CDR3nt: TGTGCCAGCAGCGTAGGTAGCGGGAGACCCTACGAGCAGTACTTC
abundance: -; v_gene: TRBV29-1; j_gene: TRBJ2-7; d_gene: TRBD1; CDR3aa: CSVEAGETGPNEQYF; CDR3nt: TGCAGCGTTGAAGCAGGCGAGACAGGGCCTAACGAGCAGTACTTC
abundance: few; v_gene: TRBV7-2; j_gene: TRBJ1-1; d_gene: TRBD1; CDR3aa: CASMLQGNTNTEAFF; CDR3nt: TGTGCCAGCATGCTACAGGGGAATACGAACACTGAAGCTTTCTTT
abundance: -; v_gene: TRBV4-3; j_gene: TRBJ2-1; d_gene: TRBD2; CDR3aa: CASSQGLAGNNEQFF; CDR3nt: TGCGCCAGCAGCCAAGGACTAGCGGGGAACAATGAGCAGTTCTTC
abundance: -; v_gene: TRBV27; j_gene: TRBJ1-2; d_gene: TRBD1; CDR3aa: CASSPDRVWGGYTF; CDR3nt: TGTGCCAGCAGCCCCGACAGGGTCTGGGGTGGCTACACCTTC
abundance: -; v_gene: TRBV15; j_gene: TRBJ2-1; d_gene: TRBD2; CDR3aa: CATSIGTSGYNEQFF; CDR3nt: TGTGCCACCAGCATCGGGACTAGCGGATACAATGAGCAGTTCTTC
abundance: few; v_gene: TRBV4-3; j_gene: TRBJ2-3; d_gene: -; CDR3aa: CASSQETTAQRPTDTQYF; CDR3nt: TGCGCCAGCAGCCAAGAAACAACCGCCCAGCGGCCGACAGATACGCAGTATTTT
abundance: -; v_gene: TRBV7-8; j_gene: TRBJ2-3; d_gene: -; CDR3aa: CASSLFFRDSLTDTQYF; CDR3nt: TGTGCCAGCAGCTTATTCTTCCGGGACTCACTCACAGATACGCAGTATTTT
abundance: few; v_gene: TRBV5-1; j_gene: TRBJ1-4; d_gene: -; CDR3aa: CASSLLWAGNEKLFF; CDR3nt: TGCGCCAGCAGCTTGTTGTGGGCAGGAAATGAAAAACTGTTTTTT
abundance: -; v_gene: TRBV6-5; j_gene: TRBJ2-7; d_gene: TRBD1; CDR3aa: CASSTSSTGAYEQYF; CDR3nt: TGTGCCAGCAGTACCTCGTCGACAGGGGCCTACGAGCAGTACTTC
abundance: -; v_gene: TRBV6-5; j_gene: TRBJ1-1; d_gene: TRBD1; CDR3aa: CASSKGDSSSTEAFF; CDR3nt: TGTGCCAGCAGTAAGGGGGACAGTTCATCCACTGAAGCTTTCTTT
abundance: -; v_gene: TRBV4-3; j_gene: TRBJ2-1; d_gene: -; CDR3aa: CASSQHEFRSSYNEQFF; CDR3nt: TGCGCCAGCAGCCAACATGAGTTCCGGAGCTCCTACAATGAGCAGTTCTTC
abundance: -; v_gene: TRBV5-1; j_gene: TRBJ1-5; d_gene: -; CDR3aa: CASSLDQGNQPQHF; CDR3nt: TGCGCCAGCAGCTTGGACCAGGGGAATCAGCCCCAGCATTTT
abundance: -; v_gene: TRBV7-2; j_gene: TRBJ1-6; d_gene: -; CDR3aa: CASSLISGQPNSPLHF; CDR3nt: TGTGCCAGCAGCTTAATCTCGGGACAACCAAATTCACCCCTCCACTTT
abundance: once; v_gene: TRBV5-1; j_gene: TRBJ1-2; d_gene: TRBD1; CDR3aa: CASSTGTGGGYTF; CDR3nt: TGCGCCAGCAGCACCGGGACAGGGGGTGGCTACACCTTC
abundance: -; v_gene: TRBV15; j_gene: TRBJ2-7; d_gene: TRBD2; CDR3aa: CATSRDREASYEQYF; CDR3nt: TGTGCCACCAGCAGAGATCGGGAGGCTTCCTACGAGCAGTACTTC
abundance: -; v_gene: TRBV29-1; j_gene: TRBJ2-7; d_gene: -; CDR3aa: CSVELRDYEQYF; CDR3nt: TGCAGCGTTGAGCTCAGGGACTACGAGCAGTACTTC
abundance: -; v_gene: TRBV5-4; j_gene: TRBJ1-6; d_gene: -; CDR3aa: CASSQASISRVNSPLHF; CDR3nt: TGTGCCAGCAGCCAAGCCTCCATTAGCAGGGTGAATTCACCCCTCCACTTT
abundance: -; v_gene: TRBV19; j_gene: TRBJ1-5; d_gene: -; CDR3aa: CASSVNRDVRNQPQHF; CDR3nt: TGTGCCAGTAGTGTCAACAGGGACGTGCGCAATCAGCCCCAGCATTTT
abundance: -; v_gene: TRBV5-1; j_gene: TRBJ1-1; d_gene: TRBD1; CDR3aa: CASSLNRGGTEAFF; CDR3nt: TGCGCCAGCAGCTTAAACAGGGGAGGAACTGAAGCTTTCTTT
abundance: few; v_gene: TRBV27; j_gene: TRBJ2-2; d_gene: TRBD1; CDR3aa: CASSSLWTGHTGELFF; CDR3nt: TGTGCCAGCAGTTCCTTATGGACAGGGCACACCGGGGAGCTGTTTTTT
abundance: -; v_gene: TRBV5-1; j_gene: TRBJ2-2; d_gene: TRBD1; CDR3aa: CASSPRQGAMSGELFF; CDR3nt: TGCGCCAGCAGCCCCAGACAGGGGGCTATGAGCGGGGAGCTGTTTTTT
abundance: few; v_gene: TRBV2; j_gene: TRBJ2-3; d_gene: -; CDR3aa: CASSQDSYTDTQYF; CDR3nt: TGTGCCAGCAGTCAAGATTCCTACACAGATACGCAGTATTTT
abundance: once; v_gene: TRBV9; j_gene: TRBJ1-1; d_gene: -; CDR3aa: CASSIGSGNTEAFF; CDR3nt: TGTGCCAGCAGCATTGGTAGCGGGAACACTGAAGCTTTCTTT
abundance: -; v_gene: TRBV28; j_gene: TRBJ2-5; d_gene: -; CDR3aa: CASSLGGSETQYF; CDR3nt: TGTGCCAGCAGTTTAGGGGGCTCGGAGACCCAGTACTTC
abundance: -; v_gene: TRBV7-9; j_gene: TRBJ1-2; d_gene: -; CDR3aa: CASSLSGPYGYTF; CDR3nt: TGTGCCAGCAGCTTAAGCGGTCCCTATGGCTACACCTTC
abundance: few; v_gene: TRBV10-3; j_gene: TRBJ1-1; d_gene: -; CDR3aa: CAISELGTTNTEAFF; CDR3nt: TGTGCCATCAGTGAGCTCGGGACAACAAACACTGAAGCTTTCTTT
abundance: medium-sized; v_gene: TRBV5-8; j_gene: TRBJ1-5; d_gene: -; CDR3aa: CASSPDLQEAGQPQHF; CDR3nt: TGTGCCAGCAGTCCCGATCTGCAAGAGGCGGGTCAGCCCCAGCATTTT
abundance: few; v_gene: TRBV6-5; j_gene: TRBJ2-7; d_gene: -; CDR3aa: CASSFVGALPYEQYF; CDR3nt: TGTGCCAGCAGTTTTGTAGGGGCCCTACCCTACGAGCAGTACTTC
abundance: -; v_gene: TRBV6-6; j_gene: TRBJ2-1; d_gene: -; CDR3aa: CAAWRAGNEQFF; CDR3nt: TGTGCGGCATGGCGGGCGGGGAATGAGCAGTTCTTC
abundance: few; v_gene: TRBV7-2; j_gene: TRBJ2-7; d_gene: -; CDR3aa: CASTHGGYEQYF; CDR3nt: TGTGCCAGCACCCATGGGGGGTACGAGCAGTACTTC